Following are 14 T cell receptor beta chains from one sample sequenced in a study of T cell responses to AZD1222 COVID-19 vaccine. TCRdb's copy holds only in-frame clones and misses some; the assay was immunoSEQ multiplex PCR. This sample has 140,000 to 150,000 clones, with 90% to 95% found just once. The source material was peripheral blood, sampled on day 0 of AZD1222 vaccination. The receptors shown here come from an adult in good health.

As concerns this clone: This sample also contains other DNA sequences that code for the same CDR3. The V gene is TRBV9, the J gene TRBJ2-1; D is uncertain. CDR3 length equals 13 residues. V was pared by 0 bases and J by 7 bases, with 8 bases between. CDR1 SGDLS and CDR2 YYNGEE come from the germline V gene. CDR3 sequence: CASSVGVGNEQFF. The CDR3 DNA sequence: TGTGCCAGCAGCGTAGGGGTGGGAAATGAGCAGTTCTTC.

The rearrangement uses TRBV9 and TRBJ2-1; D ambiguous. From germline, CDR1 is SGDLS and CDR2 YYNGEE. Trimming stripped 0 bases from V and 3 bases from J, with 19 bases between. The CDR3 length is 18 residues. The CDR3 is CASSVARKRLTLYNEQFF. The CDR3 DNA reads TGTGCCAGCAGCGTAGCGAGGAAAAGACTTACCCTCTACAATGAGCAGTTCTTC.

Here the CDR3 reads CASSQETSQGTDTQYF. The CDR3 DNA sequence: TGTGCCAGCAGCCAAGAAACTTCACAAGGCACAGATACGCAGTATTTT. V gene TRBV4-2 combines with J gene TRBJ2-3; D is undetermined. This CDR3 contains 16 residues. Between the trimmed V and J ends, which lost 0 bases and 1 base, there was a span of 11 bases. Germline CDR1 LGHNA, CDR2 YNFKEQ.

The J gene is TRBJ1-4, the V gene TRBV6-2 or TRBV6-3; TRBD1 matches at 9 bases. From germline, CDR1 is MNHEY and CDR2 SVGEGT. Trimming took 2 bases from V and 8 from J; bases not matched to a gene: 3. This CDR3 comprises 14 residues. DNA of the CDR3: TGTGCCAGCAGTTACGGCGGGACAGGGGAAAAACTGTTTTTT. This codes for CASSYGGTGEKLFF.

The rearrangement joins TRBV27 to TRBJ2-7; no clear D gene. Germline lookup yields CDR1 MNHEY and CDR2 SMNVEV (reference sequence). The V end lost 4 bases, the J end lost 2 bases, and 12 bases lay between the germline ends. The CDR3 is made up of 14 amino acids. CDR3 protein: CASSSPRLTYEQYF. The CDR3 DNA reads as TGTGCCAGCAGTTCCCCCAGGTTGACCTACGAGCAGTACTTC.

The chain recombines TRBV6-5 with TRBJ1-1; perhaps TRBD1 as D (6 bases). Trimming removed 11 bases at V and 0 bases at J, with 16 bases between. Per the germline V gene, CDR1 is MNHEY and CDR2 is SVGAGI. This CDR3 comprises 14 residues. This chain's CDR3 is CAVQLGHLNTEAFF. In DNA form, the CDR3 reads TGTGCCGTGCAACTGGGACACCTGAACACTGAAGCTTTCTTT.

The chain has TRBV20-1 and TRBJ1-5; D gene uncertain. CDR3 size: 11 residues. Germline V gene data show CDR1 as DFQATT and CDR2 as SNEGSKA (reference sequence). V was shortened by 4 bases and J by 3 bases, with 4 bases between the two germline ends. The CDR3 loop reads CSATDNQPQHF. The DNA for the CDR3 is TGCAGTGCTACCGACAATCAGCCCCAGCATTTT.

This CDR3 is CASSQGPGGNQPQHF. CDR3 in DNA: TGTGCCAGCAGCCAAGGACCTGGGGGCAATCAGCCCCAGCATTTT. The chain links TRBV4-2 to TRBJ1-5; D remains unclear. Trimming removed 1 base at V and 2 bases at J, with 9 bases between. The germline V gene has CDR1 LGHNA and CDR2 YNFKEQ. This CDR3 comprises 15 residues.

The count of this clone is one. The rearrangement uses TRBV7-9 and TRBJ2-2; D unresolved. The V gene's germline CDR1 is SEHNR and CDR2 FQNEAQ (reference sequence). The V and J ends lost 2 bases and 2 bases respectively, with 15 bases between them. This CDR3 has 17 amino acids. This CDR3 reads CASSLNERTVNTGELFF. The CDR3 DNA is TGTGCCAGCAGCTTAAATGAACGGACCGTCAACACCGGGGAGCTGTTTTTT.

The CDR3 protein is CASSIEGVSPLHF. CDR3 bases: TGTGCCAGTAGTATAGAGGGGGTGTCACCCCTCCACTTT. This rearrangement joins TRBV19 to TRBJ1-6; weak D call: TRBD1 (5 bases). Germline V lookup: CDR1 LNHDA, CDR2 SQIVND (reference sequence). The V end lost 0 bases, the J end lost 10 bases, and 7 bases lay between the germline ends. The CDR3 is 13 amino acids.

The chain links TRBV19 to TRBJ1-5; 9 nucleotides line up with TRBD1. CDR3 length equals 14 residues. V gave up 5 bases and J gave up 5 bases; unmatched junction bases: 4. The germline CDR1 and CDR2 sequences are LNHDA and SQIVND (reference sequence). CDR3 nucleotide sequence: TGTGCCAGTAGTCCCCGGGACAGGGATCAGCCCCAGCATTTT. This gives the protein CASSPRDRDQPQHF.

This rearrangement joins TRBV29-1 to TRBJ1-1; D ambiguous. The CDR3 loop spans 13 amino acids. Germline V gives CDR1 SQVTM, CDR2 ANQGSEA. V lost 4 bases and J 2 bases, leaving 11 bases between the germline ends. The CDR3 DNA sequence: TGCAGCGTTGTCTTCGACTATAACACTGAAGCTTTCTTT. Translated: CSVVFDYNTEAFF.

This CDR3 reads CASSQDHRVRSDGYTF. The CDR3 region has the DNA TGTGCCAGCAGCCAAGATCACAGGGTAAGGTCGGATGGCTACACCTTC. The chain employs TRBV3-1 (or the pseudogene TRBV3-2) and TRBJ1-2; D perhaps matches TRBD1 (6 bases). The CDR3 is made up of 16 amino acids. Germline V gene sequence: CDR1 LGHDT, CDR2 YNNKEL (reference sequence). V was pared by 0 bases and J by 6 bases, with 17 bases between.

This chain uses TRBV30 with TRBJ1-4; 7 bases match TRBD1. In germline, CDR1 is GTSNPN, CDR2 SVGIG (reference sequence). This CDR3 has 14 amino acids. Trimming took 0 bases from V and 4 from J; bases not matched to a gene: 2. The DNA for the CDR3 is TGTGCCTGGAGTGTGACAGGGATTAATGAAAAACTGTTTTTT. It is translated as CAWSVTGINEKLFF. Using reference TRBV30 and TRBJ1-4 for the parts outside the CDR3, the full variable domain is SQTIHQWPATLVQPVGSPLSLECTVEGTSNPNLYWYRQAAGRGLQLLFYSVGIGQISSEVPQNLSASRPQDRQFILSSKKLLLSDSGFYLCAWSVTGINEKLFFGSGTQLSVL.